Below are 3 T cell receptor beta chains sequenced from a single sample in a study of shared clonotypes between healthy human individuals. Assay: immunoSEQ multiplex PCR; the TCRdb copy retains only in-frame clones and omits some. The data contain around 510,000 clones, around three quarters of them singletons. The sequenced sample consisted of PBMCs. Receptors originate from a woman aged 40-49 years in good health. Some clones in this sample may be carry-over from other donors' samples.

For this clone: The sample contains more than one DNA sequence encoding this CDR3. V is TRBV28 and J is TRBJ2-7, with 12 bases fitting TRBD2. Per germline, CDR1 MDHEN and CDR2 SYDVKM. This CDR3 is 14 amino acids long. The V gene end was trimmed by 5 bases and the J gene end by 2 bases; junction bases not matched to a gene: 1. CDR3 amino acids: CASSLAGGTYEQYF. CDR3 DNA sequence: TGTGCCAGCAGTCTAGCGGGAGGGACCTACGAGCAGTACTTC. Drawing the rest from reference TRBV28 and TRBJ2-7, the complete variable domain is DVKVTQSSRYLVKRTGEKVFLECVQDMDHENMFWYRQDPGLGLRLIYFSYDVKMKEKGDIPEGYSVSREKKERFSLILESASTNQTSMYLCASSLAGGTYEQYFGPGTRLTVT.

The V and J genes are TRBV2 and TRBJ1-6; D uncertain. The CDR3 has 13 amino acids. Germline assignment: CDR1 SNHLY and CDR2 FYNNEI. The V end was cut by 11 bases, the J end by 0 bases, with 8 bases between. The CDR3 DNA follows: TGTGCCGGGCAGAGCTCCTATAATTCACCCCTCCACTTT. Translated, it gives CAGQSSYNSPLHF.

This sequence joins TRBV19 and TRBJ1-3; TRBD1 agrees at 9 bases. The J segment lost 1 base and the V segment lost 4 bases, leaving 2 bases of the junction unmatched. The CDR3 contains 15 residues. The germline gives CDR1 LNHDA, CDR2 SQIVND (reference sequence). CDR3 sequence: CASSTTGGSGNTIYF. The CDR3 nucleotides read TGTGCCAGTAGTACGACAGGGGGATCTGGAAACACCATATATTTT.